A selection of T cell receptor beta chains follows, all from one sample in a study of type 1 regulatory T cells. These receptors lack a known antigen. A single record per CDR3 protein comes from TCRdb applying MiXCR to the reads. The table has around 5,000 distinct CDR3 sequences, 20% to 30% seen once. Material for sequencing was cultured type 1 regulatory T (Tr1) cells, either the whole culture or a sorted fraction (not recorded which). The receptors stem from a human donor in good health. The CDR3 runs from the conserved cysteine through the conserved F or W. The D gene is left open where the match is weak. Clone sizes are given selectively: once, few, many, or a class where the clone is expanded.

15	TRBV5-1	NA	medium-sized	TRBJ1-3	CASSARGSSGNTIYF	TGCGCCAGCAGCGCCCGGGGCAGCTCTGGAAACACCATATATTTT
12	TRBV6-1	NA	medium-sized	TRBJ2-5	CASSGPTETQYF	TGTGCCAGCAGTGGGCCAACGGAGACCCAGTACTTC
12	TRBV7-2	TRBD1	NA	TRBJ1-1	CASSMRTGKAFF	TGTGCCAGCAGCATGAGGACAGGGAAAGCTTTCTTT
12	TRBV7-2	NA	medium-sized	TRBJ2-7	CASSPGGYEQYF	TGTGCCAGCAGCCCTGGGGGCTACGAGCAGTACTTC
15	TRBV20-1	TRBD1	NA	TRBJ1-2	CSARETGATNYGYTF	TGCAGTGCTCGAGAAACAGGGGCCACTAACTATGGCTACACCTTC
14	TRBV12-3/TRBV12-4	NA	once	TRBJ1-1	CASRVTGGNTEAFF	TGTGCCAGCAGGGTGACAGGTGGAAACACTGAAGCTTTCTTT
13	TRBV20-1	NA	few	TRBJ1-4	CSRTGQFNEKLFF	TGCAGTCGGACGGGGCAGTTTAATGAAAAACTGTTTTTT
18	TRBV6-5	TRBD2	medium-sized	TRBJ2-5	CASSYSGRGGIPQGTQYF	TGTGCCAGCAGTTACTCGGGGAGGGGAGGGATTCCGCAAGGGACCCAGTACTTC
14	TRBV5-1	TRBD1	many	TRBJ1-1	CASSLGQVNTEAFF	TGCGCCAGCAGCCTGGGACAGGTGAACACTGAAGCTTTCTTT
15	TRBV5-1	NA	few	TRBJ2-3	CASSFSTLSTDTQYF	TGCGCCAGCAGCTTCTCTACTCTTAGCACAGATACGCAGTATTTT
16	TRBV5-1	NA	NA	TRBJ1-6	CASSPFSGGPNSPLHF	TGCGCCAGCAGCCCATTCAGCGGGGGTCCCAATTCACCCCTCCACTTT
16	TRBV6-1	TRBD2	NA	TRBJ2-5	CASLLVAGGPGETQYF	TGTGCCAGCTTACTGGTAGCGGGGGGGCCGGGAGAGACCCAGTACTTC
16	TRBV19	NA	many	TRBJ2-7	CASRTPRGTGTYEQYF	TGTGCCAGTAGAACGCCGAGGGGTACAGGGACCTACGAGCAGTACTTC
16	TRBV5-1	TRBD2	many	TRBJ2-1	CASSFVSGGAPNEQFF	TGCGCCAGCAGCTTCGTAAGCGGGGGGGCCCCCAATGAGCAGTTCTTC
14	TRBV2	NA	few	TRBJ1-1	CASRGQPVNTEAFF	TGTGCCAGCAGAGGACAGCCCGTGAACACTGAAGCTTTCTTT
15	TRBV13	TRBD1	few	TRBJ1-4	CASSHQQGAREKLFF	TGTGCCAGCAGCCACCAACAGGGGGCTCGGGAAAAACTGTTTTTT
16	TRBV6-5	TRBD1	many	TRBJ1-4	CASSKGTGSGGEKLFF	TGTGCCAGCAGTAAAGGGACAGGGTCTGGGGGTGAAAAACTGTTTTTT
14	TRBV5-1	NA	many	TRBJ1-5	CASSLEGPDQPQHF	TGCGCCAGCAGCTTAGAGGGTCCCGACCAGCCCCAGCATTTT
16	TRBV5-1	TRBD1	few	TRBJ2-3	CASRPRTGTSTDTQYF	TGCGCCAGCAGACCACGGACAGGGACTAGCACAGATACGCAGTATTTT
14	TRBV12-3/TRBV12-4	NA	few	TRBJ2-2	CASSLVRNTGELFF	TGTGCCAGCAGTTTAGTACGGAACACCGGGGAGCTGTTTTTT
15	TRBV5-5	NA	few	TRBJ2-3	CASSLGGRSTDTQYF	TGTGCCAGCAGCTTGGGGGGAAGGTCCACAGATACGCAGTATTTT
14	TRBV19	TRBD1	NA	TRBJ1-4	CASSPTGTNEKLFF	TGTGCCAGTAGCCCGACAGGGACTAATGAAAAACTGTTTTTT
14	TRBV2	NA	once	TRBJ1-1	CASSTQGRGTEAFF	TGTGCCAGCAGTACACAGGGAAGGGGAACTGAAGCTTTCTTT
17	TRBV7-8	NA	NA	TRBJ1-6	CASSPMGAAGYNSPLHF	TGTGCCAGCAGCCCTATGGGAGCCGCGGGCTATAATTCACCCCTCCACTTT
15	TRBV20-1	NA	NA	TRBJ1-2	CSARDNRGGRYGYAF	TGCAGTGCTAGAGATAATCGCGGCGGAAGATATGGCTACGCCTTC
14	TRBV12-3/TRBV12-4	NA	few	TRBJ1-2	CASSRASFNYGYTF	TGTGCCAGCAGTCGCGCCTCCTTCAACTATGGCTACACCTTC
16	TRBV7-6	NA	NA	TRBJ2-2	CASSRWNSTNTGELFF	TGTGCCAGCAGCCGGTGGAACTCGACAAACACCGGGGAGCTGTTTTTT
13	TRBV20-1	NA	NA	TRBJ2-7	CSASRGSSYEQYF	TGCAGTGCTAGTCGGGGGAGCTCCTACGAGCAGTACTTC
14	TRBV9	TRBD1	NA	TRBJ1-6	CASSVGTGPSHLHF	TGTGCCAGCAGCGTAGGGACAGGGCCTTCACACCTCCACTTT
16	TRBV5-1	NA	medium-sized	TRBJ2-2	CASSFAGLGSTGELFF	TGCGCCAGCAGCTTCGCAGGGTTGGGCAGCACCGGGGAGCTGTTTTTT
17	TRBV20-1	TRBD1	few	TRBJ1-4	CSASYKGAVRTNEKLFF	TGCAGTGCTAGTTATAAGGGGGCGGTGAGGACTAATGAAAAACTGTTTTTT
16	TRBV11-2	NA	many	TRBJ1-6	CASSLRGIANNSPLHF	TGTGCCAGCAGCTTACGGGGGATAGCAAATAATTCACCCCTCCACTTT
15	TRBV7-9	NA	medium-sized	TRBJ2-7	CASSRRQVSSYEQYF	TGTGCCAGCAGCCGAAGGCAGGTGTCCTCCTACGAGCAGTACTTC
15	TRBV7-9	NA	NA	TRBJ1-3	CASSLGGLSGNTIYF	TGTGCCAGCAGCTTGGGGGGTCTCTCTGGAAACACCATATATTTT
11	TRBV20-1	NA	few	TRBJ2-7	CSAAKVGEQYF	TGCAGTGCTGCGAAAGTTGGCGAGCAGTACTTC
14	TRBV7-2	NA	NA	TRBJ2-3	CASSMGGSTYTQYF	TGTGCCAGCAGCATGGGGGGAAGCACATATACGCAGTATTTT
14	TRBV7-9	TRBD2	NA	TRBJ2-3	CASSASGGPDTQYF	TGTGCCAGCAGCGCTAGCGGGGGGCCAGATACGCAGTATTTT
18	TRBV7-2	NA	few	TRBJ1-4	CASSPKRRDPRANEKLFF	TGTGCCAGCAGCCCCAAGCGCCGGGACCCCAGGGCTAATGAAAAACTGTTTTTT
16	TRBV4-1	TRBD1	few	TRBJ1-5	CASSQDFGQGGQPQHF	TGCGCCAGCAGCCAAGATTTCGGACAGGGCGGTCAGCCCCAGCATTTT
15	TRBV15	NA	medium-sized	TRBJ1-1	CATSRGDRLNTEAFF	TGTGCCACCAGCAGAGGTGACAGGCTAAACACTGAAGCTTTCTTT
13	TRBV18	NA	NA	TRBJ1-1	CASSLSQNTEAFF	TGTGCCAGCTCTTTAAGCCAGAACACTGAAGCTTTCTTT
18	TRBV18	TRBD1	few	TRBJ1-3	CASSPLGQGPSSGNTIYF	TGTGCCAGCTCACCACTCGGACAGGGGCCTAGCTCTGGAAACACCATATATTTT
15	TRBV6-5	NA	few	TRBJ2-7	CASSYGQIATYEQYF	TGTGCCAGCAGTTATGGTCAGATAGCAACCTACGAGCAGTACTTC